The present T cell receptor (beta chain) was sequenced within a study of OX40 agonist ivuxolimab in advanced cancers. Clones were sequenced by immunoSEQ multiplex PCR, and TCRdb holds only the in-frame ones, with some missing. Seen here are tens of thousands of clones, approximately 92% observed once, and the top ten hold around 0.51%. This CDR3 has 13 amino acids. Germline V gene lookup returns CDR1 SGDLS and CDR2 YYNGEE. Trimming shortened V by 0 bases and J by 5 bases, and 6 bases separated the two germline ends. Sequencing used CD4+ or CD8+ T cells sorted from blood, obtained in a trial of the OX40 agonist ivuxolimab. This receptor was obtained from an adult with an advanced solid tumor such as melanoma, head and neck, liver or kidney cancer. V gene TRBV9 combines with J gene TRBJ1-5; D remains unclear. The CDR3 spells CASSVDQDQPQHF. In nucleotides, the CDR3 is TGTGCCAGCAGCGTAGACCAGGATCAGCCCCAGCATTTT.